One T cell receptor beta chain is described in this entry. Its specificity is not known. The data originate from a study of shared clonotypes between healthy human individuals. Findings of the study overall: Sequencing depth was expected to influence donor clonotype sharing.

CDR3 length: 15 amino acids. Deletions cut 3 bases from V and 1 base from J, with 12 bases between. CDR1 is SGHAT, CDR2 FQNNGV, per germline. Investigators divided CD4+ cells into CD45RA+ naive and CD45RA-negative memory subsets. Sequencing used immunoSEQ multiplex PCR; TCRdb keeps in-frame clones, though not all of them. The table records roughly 2.2 million clones, roughly 93% of them present only once. The clonotype comes from a man aged 18-30 years in good health. Some clones in this sample may be carry-over from other donors' samples. Sequencing used naive CD4+ T cells from PBMCs. Subset meaning: CD45RA+ positively selected. V and J are TRBV11-2 and TRBJ1-2; the D gene is possibly TRBD1 (6 bases). CDR3 residues: CASSFSWTDNYGYTF. The DNA for the CDR3 is TGTGCCAGCAGCTTCTCGTGGACAGATAACTATGGCTACACCTTC.